The clone carrying this T cell receptor (beta chain) was detected a few times. No antigen is known for it. The data were taken from a study of blood T cells in healthy people across ages. For the second PCR, which ran for about 7 to 11 cycles, a sample-barcoded 5' primer and a J-beta primer mix were used. TCRdb redid the calling of the 5' RACE reads with MiXCR, one entry per CDR3 protein. The table records around 620,000 distinct CDR3 sequences, 25% to 30% of them present only once. The study's findings and limits: Because sorting was not performed, PBMCs prevented conclusive naive versus antigen-experienced comparison.

Sequencing input: blood. The receptor was derived from an older woman in good health.

CDR3 sequence: CASSPLSGLGEKLFF. DNA for the CDR3: TGTGCCAGCAGTCCCCTATCAGGGTTGGGGGAAAAACTGTTTTTT. The chain links TRBV6-2 or TRBV6-3 to TRBJ1-4; D might be TRBD1 (5 bases). Deletions cut 5 bases from V and 8 bases from J, with 18 bases between. Germline values: CDR1 MNHEY, CDR2 SVGEGT. The CDR3 has 15 amino acids.